This T cell receptor beta chain came from a study of T cell changes during pregnancy in multiple sclerosis. Clones were sequenced by immunoSEQ multiplex PCR, and TCRdb holds only the in-frame ones, with some missing. The sample holds under 20,000 clones, around 89% seen once. V lost 0 bases and J lost 9; bases outside the gene matches: 2. Germline-derived CDR1 and CDR2 are MRHNA and SNTAGT. CDR3 length: 14 amino acids. This sequence was found in a female donor in good health, enrolled as a control in a pregnancy study. The specimen comprised CD8+ T cells from peripheral blood mononuclear cells, sampled in the second trimester of pregnancy. The chain employs TRBV6-4 and TRBJ2-1, with 10 bases aligning to TRBD2. CDR3 loop: CASSDSGLATEQFF. For the CDR3, the DNA is TGTGCCAGCAGTGACTCGGGACTAGCGACTGAGCAGTTCTTC.